The next 19 T cell receptor beta chains were all read from a single sample in a study of tumor and adjacent non-tumor tissue in lung cancer. Three rounds of nested PCR, following a modified ARM-PCR protocol, produced the TCRbeta library. Using its own MiXCR run on the multiplex PCR reads, TCRdb lists one record per CDR3 protein. The table includes tens of thousands of distinct CDR3 sequences, over 60% detected once. RNA was extracted from bulk tissue without any cell sorting. This non-tumor lung sample came from over 3 cm beyond the tumor edge. Sequenced: distant non-tumor lung tissue. These receptor sequences come from a man aged 65-85 years with non-small cell lung cancer.

This clonotype showed up many times. The chain joins TRBV20-1 to TRBJ1-1, with a weak D call TRBD1 (5 bases). The CDR3 spans 16 residues. The germline V gene has CDR1 DFQATT and CDR2 SNEGSKA (reference sequence). Trimming removed 1 base at V and 1 base at J, with 16 bases between. CDR3 DNA: TGCAGTGCTAGAGTGTGGAGAGGACAAGGGAACACTGAAGCTTTCTTT. This sequence encodes CSARVWRGQGNTEAFF.

A note on this clonotype: The junction shows a germline mismatch at one end, possibly a read error. This sequence joins TRBV6-5 and TRBJ2-3, with D possibly TRBD2 on 6 matching bases. CDR1 and CDR2 from the germline V gene are MNHEY and SVGAGI. This CDR3 comprises 14 residues. The CDR3 region is CASSYWGETETQYF. CDR3 nucleotide sequence: TGCGCCAGCAGTTACTGGGGGGAGACGGAAACGCAGTATTTT.

Note on this clonotype: Sequence at one end of the junction differs from germline and may be a read error. The chain employs TRBV4-1 and TRBJ1-2; D not resolved. The germline CDR1 and CDR2 sequences are MGHRA and YSYEKL. The CDR3 is 14 residues long. DNA for the CDR3: TGCACCAGCAGCCAACATCGGCCGGGTGGAGGCTACACTTTC. It is translated as CTSSQHRPGGGYTF.

Concerning this clonotype: Relative to the germline gene, one junction end is altered; a read error may explain this. The chain is built from TRBV7-2 and TRBJ2-6; D may be TRBD1 (5 bases). Per germline, CDR1 SGHTA and CDR2 FQGNSA. This CDR3 contains 18 residues. The chain's CDR3 is CASSLAPGRSSGANVLSF. The CDR3 nucleotides read TGTGCCAGCAGCTTAGCGCCCGGACGGAGCTCTGGGGCCAACGTCCTGAGTTTC.

About this clonotype itself: This may stem from a read error, because a much larger clone lies one nucleotide away. The chain recombines TRBV14 with TRBJ2-5, with D maybe TRBD2 (5 bases). Germline V CDR1 and CDR2: SGHDN, FVKESK. This CDR3 has 11 residues. CDR3 nucleotides: TGTGTCAGCGGCCCCCGGGAGACCCAGTACTTC. This codes for CVSGPRETQYF.

Worth noting for this clonotype: The junction and the germline gene differ at one end; a read error may be behind it. The chain combines TRBV4-2 with TRBJ2-5; D unclear. The CDR3 runs to 15 residues. Germline CDR1 LGHNA, CDR2 YNFKEQ. The CDR3 region is CARSPGPELPETQYF. The CDR3 DNA reads TGTGCCCGCAGCCCCGGACCCGAACTCCCAGAGACCCAGTATTTC.

The V call is TRBV5-1, the J call TRBJ2-1, with D tentatively TRBD1 (6 bases). CDR3 length: 15 amino acids. The V gene lost 4 bases and the J gene lost 0 bases, with 11 bases spanning the gap. From germline, CDR1 is SGHRS and CDR2 YFSETQ. CDR3 sequence: CASSPGHRSYNEQFF. CDR3 in DNA: TGCGCCAGCAGCCCGGGACACCGCTCCTACAATGAGCAGTTCTTC.

About this clonotype: The junction departs from the called germline gene at one end, perhaps through a read error. V and J are TRBV7-9 and TRBJ2-1, with 9 bases fitting TRBD2. Germline V gene sequence: CDR1 SEHNR, CDR2 FQNEAQ (reference sequence). This CDR3 comprises 14 residues. DNA of the CDR3: TGTGCCAGCAACTTAGCGGGACTAGCCTATGAGCAGTTCTTC. It yields the protein CASNLAGLAYEQFF.

The sample holds many counts of this clonotype. The CDR3 does not close with the conserved phenylalanine or tryptophan, likely indicating a read error. J is TRBJ2-1 and V is TRBV11-2; 8 nucleotides line up with TRBD2. CDR1 SGHAT and CDR2 FQNNGV come from the germline V gene. The CDR3 covers 17 residues. The CDR3 bases are TGTGCCAGCAGCTTATCCCCAGCGGGGGTTAGCTACGATGAGCAGTTCCTC. It yields the protein CASSLSPAGVSYDEQFL.

With regard to this clonotype: The junction differs from germline at one of its ends, possibly a read error. The rearrangement uses TRBV28 and TRBJ2-7; D is undetermined. Germline V gene data show CDR1 as MDHEN and CDR2 as SYDVKM. CDR3 length equals 14 residues. CDR3 sequence (DNA): TGTGCCAGCAGGAGGTGGATAGGCCTCTACGAGCAGTATTTC. It encodes CASRRWIGLYEQYF.

Concerning this clonotype itself: One end of the junction fails to match germline, which may point to a read error. The chain has TRBV11-2 and TRBJ2-1; a weak D match, TRBD1 (5 bases). Per the germline V gene, CDR1 is SGHAT and CDR2 is FQNNGV. CDR3 length: 15 amino acids. The CDR3 spells CASSLRTSLYNGQLF. CDR3 sequence (DNA): TGTGCCAGCAGCTTAAGGACAAGTCTTTACAATGGGCAGCTCTTC.

Regarding this clonotype: As the CDR3 is not closed by the conserved phenylalanine or tryptophan, this likely results from a read error. This chain connects TRBV5-1 to TRBJ2-5, with a possible D match to TRBD2 (6 bases). Trimming removed 1 base from V and 5 bases from J, with 15 bases in between. Per germline, CDR1 SGHRS and CDR2 YFSETQ. The CDR3 runs 15 residues. Here the CDR3 reads CASSLLARVGETQYL. CDR3 nucleotide sequence: TGCGCCAGCAGCTTGCTAGCGAGGGTTGGGGAGACCCAGTACCTC.

Comments on this clonotype: The junction and the germline gene differ at one end; a read error may be behind it. The V gene is TRBV11-2, the J gene TRBJ2-1, with D tentatively TRBD1 or TRBD2 (6 bases each). The CDR3 runs 16 residues. Per germline, CDR1 SGHAT and CDR2 FQNNGV. The CDR3 protein is CASSLRAGDWSNEQFF. The CDR3 nucleotides read TGTGCCAGCAGCTTACGCGCAGGGGACTGGAGCAATGAGCAATTCTTC.

Details on this clonotype: Possible read error: a much larger clone is one base away. This rearrangement joins TRBV5-6 to TRBJ1-5; 9 bases align to TRBD1. Germline loops: CDR1 SGHDT, CDR2 YYEEEE. The trim removed 3 bases at V and 5 bases at J, leaving 3 bases unmatched. The CDR3 is made up of 14 amino acids. CDR3 residues: CASSWTGDDQPQHF. The DNA of the CDR3 is TGTGCCAGCAGCTGGACAGGGGACGATCAGCCCCAGCATTTT.

The chain couples TRBV6-2 or TRBV6-3 to TRBJ2-1, with a possible D match to TRBD1 (6 bases). Germline CDR1 is MNHEY and CDR2 is SVGEGT. This CDR3 has 15 amino acids. The CDR3 protein is CPNSNFGQNHNEQFF. The CDR3 DNA reads as TGTCCCAACAGCAACTTCGGACAGAACCACAATGAGCAGTTCTTC.

V and J are TRBV10-3 and TRBJ2-1; 7 bases map to TRBD1. CDR1 is ENHRY, CDR2 SYGVKD, per germline. V lost 5 bases and J lost 5; bases outside the gene matches: 12. The CDR3 runs 16 residues. CDR3 DNA sequence: TGTGCCATCAGTCTTACCAGCGGCAGGGGGAACAATGAGCAGTTCTTC. It yields the protein CAISLTSGRGNNEQFF.

Of note for this clonotype: A read error is possible here, since a much larger clone lies one base away. This sequence joins TRBV6-1 and TRBJ2-1; D is ambiguous. Trimming cost V 4 bases and J 8 bases, with 15 bases left between them. The CDR3 is 14 residues long. The germline gives CDR1 MNHNS, CDR2 SASEGT. CDR3 nucleotide sequence: TGTGCCAGCAGTGGGACGATAACGTTTCATGAGCAGTTCTTC. Translation gives CASSGTITFHEQFF.

This clonotype was counted between two and nine times. V and J are TRBV30 and TRBJ2-5; the D is unclear. The CDR3 length is 12 residues. Germline V CDR1 and CDR2: GTSNPN, SVGIG (reference sequence). Trimming took 3 bases from V and 5 from J, leaving 10 bases between them. The CDR3 is CAWSVQTETQYF. CDR3 coding DNA: TGTGCCTGGAGCGTTCAGACGGAGACCCAGTACTTC.

About this clonotype: As the CDR3 is not closed by the conserved phenylalanine or tryptophan, this likely results from a read error. Because the CDR3's place on the DNA is in doubt, the DNA is left out and the CDR3 is given as listed by TCRdb. The chain couples TRBV6-1 to TRBJ2-6. The CDR3 region is 16 residues in length, termini included. Germline CDR1 MNHNS, CDR2 SASEGT. Here the CDR3 reads CASSAEDSSGASVLTL.